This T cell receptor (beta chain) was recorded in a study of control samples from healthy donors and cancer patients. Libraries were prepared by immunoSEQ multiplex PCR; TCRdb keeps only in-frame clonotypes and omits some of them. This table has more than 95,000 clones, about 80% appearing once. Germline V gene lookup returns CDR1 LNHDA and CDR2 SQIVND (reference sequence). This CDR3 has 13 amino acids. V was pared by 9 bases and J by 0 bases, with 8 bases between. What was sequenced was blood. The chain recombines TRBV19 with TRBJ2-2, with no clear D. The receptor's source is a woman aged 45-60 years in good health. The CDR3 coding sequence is TGTGCCAGCACCCGGGCGAACACCGGGGAGCTGTTTTTT. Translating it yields CASTRANTGELFF.